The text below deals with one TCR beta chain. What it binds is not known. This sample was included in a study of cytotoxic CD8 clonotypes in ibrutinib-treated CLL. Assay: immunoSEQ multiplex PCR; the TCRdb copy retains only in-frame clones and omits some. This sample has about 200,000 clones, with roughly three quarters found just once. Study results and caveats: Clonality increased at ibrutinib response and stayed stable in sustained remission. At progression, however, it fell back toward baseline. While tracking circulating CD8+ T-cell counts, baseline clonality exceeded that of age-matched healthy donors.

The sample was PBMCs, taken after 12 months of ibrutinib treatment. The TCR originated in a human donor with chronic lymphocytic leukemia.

The CDR3 is CASSVNEGAGGYTF. In DNA form, the CDR3 reads TGTGCCAGCAGCGTAAACGAGGGGGCAGGTGGCTACACCTTC. The genes are TRBV9 and TRBJ1-2, with TRBD1 matching 7 bases. The V segment lost 1 base and the J segment 7 bases; nucleotides outside the gene matches: 7. This CDR3 region has 14 residues. The germline CDR1 and CDR2 sequences are SGDLS and YYNGEE.